The clone carrying this T cell receptor (beta chain) was detected a few times. As yet, its antigen is unknown. The germline CDR1 and CDR2 sequences are SNHLY and FYNNEI. Trimming stripped 6 bases from V and 6 bases from J, with 8 bases between. This CDR3 comprises 11 residues. This record belongs to a study of beta chain features in type 1 diabetes. Study-level findings and limits: Type 1 diabetes patients had TCRB CDR3s that were shorter (moderately but significantly so) in all four CD4+ subsets.

Isolated RNA was reverse transcribed in full, so expressed TCRB transcripts were sequenced. Here immunoSEQ multiplex PCR was the method, and the copy in TCRdb shows in-frame clones only, minus some. The sample has about 340,000 clones, about a tenth seen once. The clonotype was recovered from a man aged 25 to 45 with type 1 diabetes. The V call is TRBV2, the J call TRBJ1-2; D not resolved. The source material was central memory CD4+ T cells from blood. CDR3 amino acids: CASRRQDGYTF. The CDR3 DNA sequence: TGTGCCAGCAGAAGGCAAGATGGCTACACCTTC.